This T cell receptor beta chain was captured in a study of vaccination and CD4 T cells after COVID-19 (dated by TCRdb to 2021 to 2024). Study-level background: SARS-CoV-2 positivity had been established in the convalescent patients by nasal swab PCR, and mild disease was recorded in roughly ten of these patients and severe disease in one. Six males and four females were included in the convalescent cohort, with two Hispanic individuals, seven Caucasians, two Asians and one multiracial person represented. Participants received two doses of either the Pfizer-BioNTech BNT162b2 vaccine (n=8) or the Moderna mRNA-1273 vaccine (n=2). Post-COVID blood samples were collected from convalescent patients a median of roughly 100 days after diagnosis, with a range of about 30 to 161 days. Post-vaccine blood samples were taken a median of approximately 70 days after the second vaccine dose, with a range of about 14 to 241 days. The cultures were stimulated with overlapping spike peptide pools from SARS-CoV-2 and from the common cold coronaviruses HCoV-NL63, HCoV-OC43 and HCoV-229E. As controls, cultures received a CEFX viral epitope pool (the positive control), an HIV-1 Nef peptide pool (the negative control), or no peptide at all. In around nine COVID-19 convalescent patients and a few infection-naive healthy vaccine recipients, the spike-specific CD4+ TCR repertoire before mRNA vaccination was compared with the repertoire after mRNA vaccination. The full study reports these points: The study included relatively few convalescent patients and did not analyze early timepoints after natural infection. Among convalescent patients, a median roughly 90% of the SARS-CoV-2-reactive clones seen after vaccination appeared only after vaccination, which suggests priming specific to the vaccine. The median count of SARS-CoV-2-reactive clonotypes went up from 20 to 25 after infection to about 40 after vaccination, although the change was not significant. Of the vaccine-specific clones found in convalescent patients, nearly all (304 of 307) were mono-reactive for SARS-CoV-2 spike instead of being cross-reactive with common cold coronaviruses.

This clonotype was seen just once. What this receptor recognizes is not known. Germline and junction disagree at one end, which may indicate a read error. The CDR3 numbers 16 residues from cysteine through phenylalanine. Only the CDR3 DNA is retained, 48 bases long and in frame from the first base. Looking up the germline V gene (reference sequence) yields CDR1 LNHDA and CDR2 SQIVND. The library relied on PCR. DNA from cultured CD4+ T cells was subjected to TCR sequencing with the Oncomine TCR Beta short-read assay at the Johns Hopkins FTIC core. Genomic DNA was extracted from the cultured CD4+ T cells with the QIAamp micro DNA kit. Oncomine TCR Beta libraries made from cultured CD4+ T cells were pooled using unique dual indexes and sequenced on an Illumina iSeq 100. Per the original workflow: Non-productive sequences were removed, and CDR3s not starting with C, not ending with F or W, or shorter than 7 amino acids were discarded. The MANAFEST web application was used to identify antigen-specific clonotypes by comparing peptide-stimulated wells against reference wells and other culture wells. Positive clones required FDR below 0.05, an odds ratio above 5, and productive frequency above 0.1% in at least two of three replicate wells. Cross-reactive clonotypes were defined as significantly expanded in both SARS-CoV-2 spike wells and at least one common cold coronavirus spike condition. Using R version 3.6.1, CDR3 homology was evaluated through Levenshtein distances (stringdist) along with unrooted phylogenetic trees (ape). TCRdb cleaned the public reads at Q25 with fastp, built clones with MiXCR and kept in-frame beta chains. Merged by CDR3 protein, the rows form single entries marked with the most common genes and DNA. The V and J calls come from TCRdb's annotation, not from the publication. This sample comprises fewer than 15,000 distinct CDR3 sequences, about 50% of them detected only once. Roughly 12% of the sample is held by the ten biggest clonotypes.

The intended sense of this specimen's treatment or condition label: approximately nine-day PBMC culture with coronavirus spike peptide pools or control peptides (ViraFEST assay). The ViraFEST assay was used in the study, in which antigen-specific T cells were expanded with peptide pools and expanded clonotypes were subsequently identified by TCR sequencing. The positive SARS-CoV-2 PCR tests of the convalescent patients were dated from March to December 2020, before the Alpha, Beta and Delta variants emerged in the United States. Approximately 1.8 million PBMCs per well were cultured in IMDM with approximately 5% human AB serum and around 10 IU/ml IL-2, plus 10 ug/ml peptide pools. Half of the culture medium was replaced with fresh IL-2-containing medium on days 3 and 7. Once the cells had been in culture for about 10 days, the EasySep CD4+ T cell isolation kit was used to isolate CD4+ T cells by negative selection. PBMCs were separated from whole blood using Ficoll-Paque Plus gradient centrifugation and then either used fresh or cryopreserved at -140C. In general, triplicate wells were set up for every culture condition.

The receptor was isolated from a human donor who had recovered from COVID-19. The chain joins TRBV19 to TRBJ2-6, with a tentative D gene TRBD1 over 6 matching bases. Specimen: CD4+ T cells from blood, cultured in vitro. For the CDR3, the sequence is CVSTFRGRSGANVLTF. The nucleotide sequence is given as TGTGTCAGTACTTTCAGGGGTCGTTCTGGGGCCAACGTCCTGACTTTC.